The 9 T cell receptor beta chains listed next were all sequenced from one sample in a study of response to subunit inactivated influenza vaccine. TCRdb re-called the RT-PCR reads with MiXCR, one entry per CDR3 protein. The sample has more than 500,000 distinct CDR3 sequences; 11% are singletons. Separately, the same data were catalogued under a study of T cells expressing NK-cell markers. That work contributes: 5'RACE template switching with UMIs produced the TCR beta cDNA.

The sequencing used PBMCs from blood, collected on the day of vaccination. These receptors came from a man between 50 and 59 years old who received an inactivated influenza vaccine.

This chain uses TRBV27 with TRBJ1-6; no firm D call. V lost 3 bases and J lost 6, with 6 bases in between. Germline assignment: CDR1 MNHEY and CDR2 SMNVEV (reference sequence). The CDR3 has 13 residues. The CDR3 DNA is TGTGCCAGCAGTTTTCAGATTAATTCACCCCTCCACTTT. Amino acid sequence: CASSFQINSPLHF.

The J gene is TRBJ2-7, the V gene TRBV15, with D maybe TRBD2 (5 bases). This CDR3 region has 12 residues. V shed 4 bases and J shed 2 bases, with 6 bases lying between them. Per the germline V gene, CDR1 is LNHNV and CDR2 is YYDKDF (reference sequence). CDR3 coding DNA: TGTGCCACCAGCAACGGGACCTACGAGCAGTACTTC. This codes for CATSNGTYEQYF.

V is TRBV6-2 or TRBV6-3 and J is TRBJ2-1, with D maybe TRBD2 (5 bases). CDR1 is MNHEY, CDR2 SVGEGT, per germline. V was cut by 6 bases and J by 4 bases, with 19 bases left in between. This CDR3 is 16 amino acids long. The DNA of the CDR3 is TGTGCCAGCAGCCTAACCCGGGAACACGTGTACAATGAGCAGTTCTTC. Translated, it gives CASSLTREHVYNEQFF.

The gene calls are TRBV3-1 and TRBJ2-5; TRBD2 aligns across 8 bases. This CDR3 has 15 residues. Germline V lookup: CDR1 LGHDT, CDR2 YNNKEL (reference sequence). The J segment lost 3 bases and the V segment lost 3 bases, leaving 6 bases of the junction unmatched. Here the CDR3 DNA reads TGTGCCAGCAGCCAGGCGGGACTAGTGAAAGAGACCCAGTACTTC. Amino acids: CASSQAGLVKETQYF.

CDR3 coding DNA: TGTGCCAGCAGCCCAACGGGGGGGAATTACTTTTACGAGCAGTACTTC. Protein sequence: CASSPTGGNYFYEQYF. V is TRBV4-2 and J is TRBJ2-7, with 8 bases lining up with TRBD2. This CDR3 comprises 16 residues. Trimming cost V 4 bases and J 4 bases; bases outside gene matches: 12. From germline, CDR1 is LGHNA and CDR2 YNFKEQ.

J is TRBJ2-5 and V is TRBV7-9; 7 nucleotides align to TRBD1. Trimming took 5 bases from V and 2 from J; bases not matched to a gene: 5. CDR1 and CDR2 (germline): SEHNR, FQNEAQ (reference sequence). This CDR3 region has 14 residues. CDR3 in amino acids: CASSIWGQQETQYF. As DNA, the CDR3 is TGTGCCAGCAGCATCTGGGGACAGCAAGAGACCCAGTACTTC.

The chain is built from TRBV11-3 and TRBJ2-1; D is possibly TRBD1 or TRBD2 (6 bases each). V was shortened by 5 bases and J by 9 bases, with 14 bases between the two germline ends. Germline CDR1 is SGHNT and CDR2 is YENEEA. The CDR3 is 13 amino acids. The DNA for the CDR3 is TGTGCCAGCAGCCCCGGGGGCGCCACTGAGCAGTTCTTC. It yields the protein CASSPGGATEQFF.

This clonotype was observed a few times. The gene calls are TRBV29-1 and TRBJ2-1, with D unclear. Germline V lookup: CDR1 SQVTM, CDR2 ANQGSEA. With 1 base removed from V and 1 base from J, the gap between germline ends came to 8 bases. This CDR3 is 14 amino acids long. CDR3: CSVEGWGSYNEQFF. CDR3 DNA: TGCAGCGTTGAAGGCTGGGGATCCTACAATGAGCAGTTCTTC.

The chain employs TRBV28 and TRBJ2-4, with 7 bases fitting TRBD1. Trimming took 6 bases from V and 2 from J; bases not matched to a gene: 13. This CDR3 has 17 residues. The germline gives CDR1 MDHEN, CDR2 SYDVKM. CDR3 nucleotide sequence: TGTGCCAGCAGCCGACCGGGACAGCGTTTAACCAAAAACATTCAGTACTTC. This sequence encodes CASSRPGQRLTKNIQYF.